The present T cell receptor beta chain was sequenced within a study of cytomegalovirus exposure and HLA in healthy donors. In the PCR, 60 Vbeta and 13 Jbeta primers were used. TCRdb keeps only in-frame clones here, not all; method: immunoSEQ multiplex PCR. The data show almost 70,000 clones, with around 72% seen just once and around 15% held by the top ten. This CDR3 is built from 14 residues. Trimming took 6 bases from V and 4 from J, leaving 13 bases between them. Germline V gene data show CDR1 as WNHNN and CDR2 as SYGVQD (reference sequence). The sample was PBMCs. V gene TRBV10-1 combines with J gene TRBJ1-5, with D possibly matching TRBD1 (6 bases). The receptor's source is a male donor in good health and CMV-seropositive. This CDR3 is CASSDGQINQPQHF. In DNA form, the CDR3 reads TGCGCCAGCAGCGACGGACAGATAAATCAGCCCCAGCATTTT.